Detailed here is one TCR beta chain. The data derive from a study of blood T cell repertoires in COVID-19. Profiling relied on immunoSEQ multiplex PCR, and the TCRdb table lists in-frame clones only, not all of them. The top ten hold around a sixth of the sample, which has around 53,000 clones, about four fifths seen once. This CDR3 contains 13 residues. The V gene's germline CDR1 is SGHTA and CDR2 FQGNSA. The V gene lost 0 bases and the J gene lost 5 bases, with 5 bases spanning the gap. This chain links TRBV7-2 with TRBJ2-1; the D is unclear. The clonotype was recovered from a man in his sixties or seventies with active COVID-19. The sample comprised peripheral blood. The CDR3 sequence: CASSLARDNEQFF. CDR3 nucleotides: TGTGCCAGCAGCTTAGCGCGAGACAATGAGCAGTTCTTC.